Listed below are T cell receptor beta chains from one sample, sequenced in a study of blood T cell repertoires in COVID-19. Only in-frame clones appear in the TCRdb table, and some are missing; sequencing was by immunoSEQ multiplex PCR. The table includes about 69,000 clones, roughly 86% detected once. The specimen was peripheral blood. The source is a man aged 35 to 55 with COVID-19, enrolled during active disease. Both conserved end residues are part of each CDR3. D genes are given only for firm matches. Where a row states a size, it is once, few, many or the class of an expanded clone; other rows omit it.

>-|TRBV28|TRBD1|TRBJ2-3
TGTGCCAGCATACCTCAGGGGGCAGGGGGCCTTGATACGCAGTATTTT
CASIPQGAGGLDTQYF
>-|TRBV30|-|TRBJ2-2
TGTGCCTGGAGTGCCGTTGTCGGGGAGCTGTTTTTT
CAWSAVVGELFF
>-|TRBV19|-|TRBJ2-7
TGTGCCAGTAGTATGGATGCAAGTACTAGCTGGGGTTACGAGCAGTACTTC
CASSMDASTSWGYEQYF
>-|TRBV3-1/TRBV3-2|-|TRBJ1-5
TGTGCCAGCAGCCAGAGTAATAGCAATCAGCCCCAGCATTTT
CASSQSNSNQPQHF
>-|TRBV6-5|-|TRBJ1-5
TGTGCCAGCAGTTACGGCAGGGCCTTAGGTCAGCCCCAGCATTTT
CASSYGRALGQPQHF
>-|TRBV12-3/TRBV12-4|-|TRBJ1-6
TGTGCCAGCAGTTCCTCCGGTTCACCCCTCCACTTT
CASSSSGSPLHF
>-|TRBV28|TRBD1|TRBJ1-1
TGTGCCAGCAGTCCTCCACAGGGGGCGCTGGGCACTGAAGCTTTCTTT
CASSPPQGALGTEAFF
>-|TRBV6-1|-|TRBJ1-1
TGTGCCAGCAGTGAGGGCAGCCTGTGGAACACTGAAGCTTTCTTT
CASSEGSLWNTEAFF
>-|TRBV2|TRBD1|TRBJ1-2
TGTGCCAGCAGTGAAGCGGGACAGGCGTCTGGCTACACCTTC
CASSEAGQASGYTF
>-|TRBV5-6|-|TRBJ1-4
TGTGCCAGCAGCCTGGATGGCCGCACGAATGAAAAACTGTTTTTT
CASSLDGRTNEKLFF
>-|TRBV2|-|TRBJ1-4
TGTGCCAGCAGTGTCAGGGAGGGAGGGGAAAAACTGTTTTTT
CASSVREGGEKLFF
>-|TRBV4-1|-|TRBJ2-1
TGCGCCAGCAGCCCTCTCGATCTAGTCACCTACAATGAGCAGTTCTTC
CASSPLDLVTYNEQFF
>-|TRBV2|TRBD2|TRBJ2-7
TGTGCCGGCGGCGGGACTAGCGGTGCCCCGAGGGACGAGCAGTACTTC
CAGGGTSGAPRDEQYF
>-|TRBV19|TRBD2|TRBJ2-1
TGTGCCAGTAGTATGTCGGGCACTAGCGGGGGGAGCTCCTACAATGAGCAGTTCTTC
CASSMSGTSGGSSYNEQFF
>-|TRBV19|TRBD2|TRBJ2-2
TGTGCCAGTAGGAGCGGGGGGAACACCGGGGAGCTGTTTTTT
CASRSGGNTGELFF
>-|TRBV11-2|-|TRBJ2-1
TGTGCCAGCAGCTTAGCGGACAGCTCCTACAATGAGCAGTTCTTC
CASSLADSSYNEQFF
>once|TRBV18|TRBD2|TRBJ2-2
TGTGCCAGCTCACCGAATGCGGGGGTGAACACCGGGGAGCTGTTTTTT
CASSPNAGVNTGELFF
>-|TRBV2|TRBD1|TRBJ1-5
TGTGCCAGCAGTGAGGAACAGGGGGGCAATCAGCCCCAGCATTTT
CASSEEQGGNQPQHF
>-|TRBV5-1|TRBD1|TRBJ1-6
TGCGCCAGCAGCTCGGAGCGGGGACAGGGCGACTCACCCCTCCACTTT
CASSSERGQGDSPLHF
>-|TRBV5-8|-|TRBJ2-6
TGTGCCAGCAGCCCCGGGGGAGGGGCCAACGTCCTGACTTTC
CASSPGGGANVLTF
>-|TRBV3-1/TRBV3-2|TRBD2|TRBJ2-2
TGTGCCAGCACCCCGGGGGGGTACACCGGGGAGCTGTTTTTT
CASTPGGYTGELFF
>-|TRBV5-1|TRBD2|TRBJ2-7
TGCGCCAGCAGCACGGGACTAGAGGGGTACGAGCAGTACTTC
CASSTGLEGYEQYF
>once|TRBV5-4|-|TRBJ2-3
TGTGCCAGCAGTAAAGGGGGGGACACAGATACGCAGTATTTT
CASSKGGDTDTQYF
>-|TRBV6-2/TRBV6-3|-|TRBJ2-2
TGTGCCAGCAGTTACGCTGTTAGCGACACCGGGGAGCTGTTTTTT
CASSYAVSDTGELFF
>-|TRBV28|-|TRBJ2-5
TGTGCCAGCAGTTTAAACGGGCAGGGAGAGACCCAGTACTTC
CASSLNGQGETQYF
>once|TRBV5-1|-|TRBJ2-7
TGCGCCAGCAGCTTTGAAACGGGGGGACATTATTCGTACGAGCAGTACTTC
CASSFETGGHYSYEQYF
>-|TRBV30|TRBD2|TRBJ2-1
TGTGCCTGGCGGGGGGGCGGAATCAATGAGCAGTTCTTC
CAWRGGGINEQFF
>-|TRBV2|TRBD2|TRBJ2-2
TGTGCCAGCAGTGAAGGAGTAGCGGGGAACACCGGGGAGCTGTTTTTT
CASSEGVAGNTGELFF
>-|TRBV4-2|TRBD1|TRBJ2-4
TGTGCCAGCAGCTCGCAACAGGGGGACCTAGCCAAAAACATTCAGTACTTC
CASSSQQGDLAKNIQYF
>-|TRBV1|-|TRBJ2-7
TGCACCAGCAGCCAAGAAGTGTGGTGGGCTAGCGTGAGCTCCTACGAGCAGTACTTC
CTSSQEVWWASVSSYEQYF
>-|TRBV5-6|-|TRBJ1-6
TGTGCCAGCAGCTCCACAGGGATATATAATTCACCCCTCCACTTT
CASSSTGIYNSPLHF
>-|TRBV2|-|TRBJ1-4
TGTGCCAGCAGGGGAGGGATTACTAATGAAAAACTGTTTTTT
CASRGGITNEKLFF
>-|TRBV9|-|TRBJ1-2
TGTGCCAGCAGCGTAGAAGCGGGGGGCGGCTACACCTTC
CASSVEAGGGYTF
>-|TRBV10-2|-|TRBJ2-5
TGCGCCAGCAGTTACAACACACAGGGGACCCAGTACTTC
CASSYNTQGTQYF
>-|TRBV5-6|TRBD1|TRBJ2-7
TGTGCCAGCAGCTACGGGACAGGGAGGATCCTACGGGAGCAGTACTTC
CASSYGTGRILREQYF
>-|TRBV27|TRBD1|TRBJ2-1
TGTGCCAGCAGGACAGGGGCGGTCAATGAGCAGTTCTTC
CASRTGAVNEQFF
>-|TRBV18|TRBD1|TRBJ1-5
TGTGCCAGCTCACTAACCCCGGGACAGAGCAATCAGCCCCAGCATTTT
CASSLTPGQSNQPQHF
>-|TRBV6-1|-|TRBJ1-2
TGTGCCAGCAGTGATCGGGGAGGGTTTCGCATCCAACAAAATGGCTACACCTTC
CASSDRGGFRIQQNGYTF
>-|TRBV19|-|TRBJ2-5
TGTGCCAGTAGTATAGAAGGGGGTTTTGAGACCCAGTACTTC
CASSIEGGFETQYF
>-|TRBV6-5|-|TRBJ1-2
TGTGCCAGCAGCCTGATTGGAGGGGATGGCTACACCTTC
CASSLIGGDGYTF
>-|TRBV19|-|TRBJ1-3
TGTGCCACCGAGGGGGTTGGAAACACCATATATTTT
CATEGVGNTIYF
>-|TRBV2|TRBD1|TRBJ2-2
TGTGCCAGCAACAAACAGGGGTTCGGGGAGCTGTTTTTT
CASNKQGFGELFF
>-|TRBV5-1|-|TRBJ2-5
TGCGCCAGCAGCTTGCAGGAAGAGACCCAGTACTTC
CASSLQEETQYF
>-|TRBV25-1|-|TRBJ1-5
TGTGCCAGCAGTGGTCAGAATAGCAATCAGCCCCAGCATTTT
CASSGQNSNQPQHF
>-|TRBV28|TRBD1|TRBJ1-1
TGTGCCAGCACTCCCGGGACAGGGGTCTTAAACACTGAAGCTTTCTTT
CASTPGTGVLNTEAFF
>-|TRBV3-1/TRBV3-2|-|TRBJ1-1
TGTGCCAGCAGCCAAGGGCAGAACACTGAAGCTTTCTTT
CASSQGQNTEAFF
>-|TRBV10-3|TRBD1|TRBJ1-1
TGTGCCATCAGGCCCGGGACAGACATGAACACTGAAGCTTTCTTT
CAIRPGTDMNTEAFF
>-|TRBV7-2|TRBD1|TRBJ1-2
TGTGCCAGCAGCTTCAGCTGGACAGGGGATGGCTACACCTTC
CASSFSWTGDGYTF
>-|TRBV27|TRBD1|TRBJ2-2
TGTGCCAGCAGGGGCCCCGGACAGGGGGGGACCGGGGAGCTGTTTTTT
CASRGPGQGGTGELFF
>few|TRBV19|TRBD1|TRBJ1-5
TGTGCCAGTAGACCGGGACAGGGGGCTTGGCAGCCCCAGCATTTT
CASRPGQGAWQPQHF
>few|TRBV2|-|TRBJ1-3
TGTGCCAGCAGCCCAGGACTTAGCTCTGGAAACACCATATATTTT
CASSPGLSSGNTIYF
>-|TRBV18|TRBD1|TRBJ2-7
TGTGCCAGCTCCCCGGGACAGGGTGCCTACGAGCAGTACTTC
CASSPGQGAYEQYF
>-|TRBV5-1|-|TRBJ2-1
TGCGCCAGCAGCTTTGGGCGGGATCCCGATGAGCAGTTCTTC
CASSFGRDPDEQFF
>-|TRBV30|TRBD1|TRBJ1-4
TGTGCCTGGACCCATCCGACAGGGGGACGTGAAAAACTGTTTTTT
CAWTHPTGGREKLFF
>-|TRBV5-5|TRBD2|TRBJ2-5
TGTGCCAGCAGCTTGGTCGTGGTAGCGGGGGAAGAGACCCAGTACTTC
CASSLVVVAGEETQYF
>-|TRBV5-4|TRBD2|TRBJ2-1
TGTGCCAGCAGCTTGAGGAGCGGGGGGTACAATGAGCAGTTCTTC
CASSLRSGGYNEQFF
>-|TRBV5-1|TRBD1|TRBJ2-7
TGCGCCAGCAGCTCCCCGGGACAGGGGTCCTACGAGCAGTATTTC
CASSSPGQGSYEQYF
>-|TRBV19|-|TRBJ2-1
TGTGCCAGTAGTATAGATTCGGTTTGGAGGTCTGAGCAGTTCTTC
CASSIDSVWRSEQFF
>-|TRBV24-1|TRBD1|TRBJ1-5
TGTGCCACCAGTGACCCACGACAGGGGGCGCGGGGGGATCAGCCCCAGCATTTT
CATSDPRQGARGDQPQHF
>-|TRBV30|-|TRBJ2-3
TGTGCCTGGGGGGTCCGAGGAACAGATACGCAGTATTTT
CAWGVRGTDTQYF